This T cell receptor beta chain stems from a study of shared clonotypes between healthy human individuals. Several immunoSEQ 96-well plates shared each subset's DNA, each plate a replicate. Sequenced by immunoSEQ multiplex PCR; TCRdb stores in-frame clones only, minus some. The repertoire has 1.6 million or so clones, approximately 98.5% of them found once; the top ten carry approximately 0.4%. The CDR3 has 15 amino acids. The germline V gene encodes CDR1 SNHLY and CDR2 FYNNEI. The trim removed 7 bases at V and 5 bases at J, leaving 9 bases unmatched. The sequence was obtained from a man aged 25-45 years in good health. Sequenced sample: naive CD4+ T cells sorted from blood. Indicated subset: CD45RA+ positively selected. The V gene is TRBV2, the J gene TRBJ2-7; 12 bases match TRBD2. CDR3 loop: CASNLLAGGPHEQYF. The CDR3 DNA is TGTGCCAGCAACCTTCTAGCGGGAGGGCCCCACGAGCAGTACTTC.